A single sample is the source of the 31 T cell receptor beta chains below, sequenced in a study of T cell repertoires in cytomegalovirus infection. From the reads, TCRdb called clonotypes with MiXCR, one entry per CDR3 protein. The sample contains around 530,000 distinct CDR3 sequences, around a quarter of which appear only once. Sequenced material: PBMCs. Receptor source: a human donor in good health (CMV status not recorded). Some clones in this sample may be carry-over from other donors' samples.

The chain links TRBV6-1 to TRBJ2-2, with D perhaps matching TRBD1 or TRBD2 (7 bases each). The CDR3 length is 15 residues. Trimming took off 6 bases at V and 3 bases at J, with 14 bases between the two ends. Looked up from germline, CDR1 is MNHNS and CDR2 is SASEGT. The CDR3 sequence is CASSRQGGDTGELFF. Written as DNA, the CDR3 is TGTGCCAGCAGCCGCCAGGGGGGGGACACCGGGGAGCTGTTTTTT.

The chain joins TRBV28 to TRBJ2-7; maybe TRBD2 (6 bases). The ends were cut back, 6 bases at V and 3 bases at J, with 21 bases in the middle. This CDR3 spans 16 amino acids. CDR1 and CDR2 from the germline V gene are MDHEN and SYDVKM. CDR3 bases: TGTGCCAGCAGCCGTGACCCCGCGGGGACGAGCTACGAGCAGTACTTC. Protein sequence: CASSRDPAGTSYEQYF.

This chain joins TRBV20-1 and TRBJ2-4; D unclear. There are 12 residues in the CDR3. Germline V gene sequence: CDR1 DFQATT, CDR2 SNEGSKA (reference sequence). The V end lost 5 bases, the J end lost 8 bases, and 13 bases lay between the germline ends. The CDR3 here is CSAGPISDIQYF. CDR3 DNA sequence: TGCAGTGCTGGACCCATAAGTGACATTCAGTACTTC.

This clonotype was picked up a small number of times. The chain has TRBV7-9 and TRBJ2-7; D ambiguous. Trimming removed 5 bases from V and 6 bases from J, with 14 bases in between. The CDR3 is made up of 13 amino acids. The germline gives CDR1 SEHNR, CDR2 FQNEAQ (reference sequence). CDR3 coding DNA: TGTGCCAGCAGCCCGCCCTTGACGGGCGAGCAGTACGTC. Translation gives CASSPPLTGEQYV.

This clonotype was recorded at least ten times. Here the CDR3 DNA reads TGTGCCAGCAGCCCTCTAGCGGGAGATAGGAATGAGCAGTTCTTC. This gives the protein CASSPLAGDRNEQFF. The chain uses TRBV7-2 and TRBJ2-1, with 10 nucleotides matching TRBD2. Looked up from germline, CDR1 is SGHTA and CDR2 is FQGNSA. With 5 bases clipped from V and 7 bases from J, the junction kept 8 bases outside the gene matches. CDR3 length: 15 amino acids.

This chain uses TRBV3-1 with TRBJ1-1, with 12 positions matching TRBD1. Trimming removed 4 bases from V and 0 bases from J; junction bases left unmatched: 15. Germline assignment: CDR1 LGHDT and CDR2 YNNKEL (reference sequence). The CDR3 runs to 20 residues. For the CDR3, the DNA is TGTGCCAGCAGCCTAAGGGGGACAGGGGGCTTTGTAGTTTTGAACACTGAAGCTTTCTTT. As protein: CASSLRGTGGFVVLNTEAFF.

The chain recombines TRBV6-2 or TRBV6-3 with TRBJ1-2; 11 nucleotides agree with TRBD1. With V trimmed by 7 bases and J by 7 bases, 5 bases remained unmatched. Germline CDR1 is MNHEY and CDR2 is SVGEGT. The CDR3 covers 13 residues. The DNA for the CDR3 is TGTGCCAGCATGAACGGACAGGGGGCTGGCTACACCTTC. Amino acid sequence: CASMNGQGAGYTF.

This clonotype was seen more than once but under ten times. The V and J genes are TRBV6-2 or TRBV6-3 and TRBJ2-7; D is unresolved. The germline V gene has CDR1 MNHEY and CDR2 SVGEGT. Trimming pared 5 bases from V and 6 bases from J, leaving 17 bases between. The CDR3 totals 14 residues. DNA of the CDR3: TGTGCCAGCAGTCGCGGTCAAAATCCTCGCGAGCAGTACTTC. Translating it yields CASSRGQNPREQYF.

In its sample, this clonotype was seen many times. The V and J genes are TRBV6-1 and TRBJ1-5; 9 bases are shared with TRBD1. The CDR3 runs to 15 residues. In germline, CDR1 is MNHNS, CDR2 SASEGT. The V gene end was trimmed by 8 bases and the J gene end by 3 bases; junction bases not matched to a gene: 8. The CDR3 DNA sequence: TGTGCCAGCGCGCCGGGACAGGGCCTCAATCAGCCCCAGCATTTT. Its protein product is CASAPGQGLNQPQHF.

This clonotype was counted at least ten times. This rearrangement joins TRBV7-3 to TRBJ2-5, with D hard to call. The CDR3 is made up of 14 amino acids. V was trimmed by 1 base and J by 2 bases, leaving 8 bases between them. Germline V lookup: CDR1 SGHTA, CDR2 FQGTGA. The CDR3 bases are TGTGCCAGCAGCTTAAGGGTAGGGCAAGAGACCCAGTACTTC. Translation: CASSLRVGQETQYF.

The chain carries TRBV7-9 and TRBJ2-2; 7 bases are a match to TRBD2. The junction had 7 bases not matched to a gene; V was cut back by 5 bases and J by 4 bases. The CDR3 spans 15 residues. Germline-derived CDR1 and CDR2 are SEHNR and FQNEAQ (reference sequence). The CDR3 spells CASSTPGGGTGELFF. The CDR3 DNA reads TGTGCCAGCAGCACCCCGGGGGGAGGCACCGGGGAGCTGTTTTTT.

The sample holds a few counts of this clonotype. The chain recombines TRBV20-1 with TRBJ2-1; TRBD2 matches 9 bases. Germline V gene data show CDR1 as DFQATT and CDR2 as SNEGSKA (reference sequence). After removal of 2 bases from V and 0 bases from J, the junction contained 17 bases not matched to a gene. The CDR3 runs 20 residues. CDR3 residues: CSARFRGETSGSSSYNEQFF. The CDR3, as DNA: TGCAGTGCTAGATTTAGAGGTGAGACTAGCGGCAGTAGCTCCTACAATGAGCAGTTCTTC.

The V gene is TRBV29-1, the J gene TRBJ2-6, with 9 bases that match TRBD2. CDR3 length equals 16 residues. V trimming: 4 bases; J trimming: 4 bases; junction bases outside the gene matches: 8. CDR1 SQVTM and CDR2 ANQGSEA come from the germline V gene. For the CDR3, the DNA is TGCAGCGTTGTATTAGCGGGAGTGCAAGGGGCCAACGTCCTGACTTTC. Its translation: CSVVLAGVQGANVLTF.

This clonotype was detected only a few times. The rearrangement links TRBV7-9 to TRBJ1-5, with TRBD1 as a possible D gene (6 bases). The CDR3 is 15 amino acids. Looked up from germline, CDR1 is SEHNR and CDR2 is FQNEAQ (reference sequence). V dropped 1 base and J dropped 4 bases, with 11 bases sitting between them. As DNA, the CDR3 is TGTGCCAGCAGCTTAGGGGGGGGCTGGAATCAGCCCCAGCATTTT. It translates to CASSLGGGWNQPQHF.

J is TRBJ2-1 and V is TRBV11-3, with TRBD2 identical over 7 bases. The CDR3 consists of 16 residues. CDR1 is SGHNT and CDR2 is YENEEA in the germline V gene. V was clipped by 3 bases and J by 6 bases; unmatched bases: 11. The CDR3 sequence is CASSFGAGRLGNEQFF. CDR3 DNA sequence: TGTGCCAGCAGCTTCGGAGCGGGACGTTTAGGCAATGAGCAGTTCTTC. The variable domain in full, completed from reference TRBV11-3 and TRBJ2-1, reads EAGVVQSPRYKIIEKKQPVAFWCNPISGHNTLYWYLQNLGQGPELLIRYENEEAVDDSQLPKDRFSAERLKGVDSTLKIQPAELGDSAVYLCASSFGAGRLGNEQFFGPGTRLTVL.

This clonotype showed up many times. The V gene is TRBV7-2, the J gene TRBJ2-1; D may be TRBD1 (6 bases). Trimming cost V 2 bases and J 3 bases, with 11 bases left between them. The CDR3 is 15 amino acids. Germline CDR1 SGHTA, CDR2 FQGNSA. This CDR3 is CASSLSQGFYNEQFF. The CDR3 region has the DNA TGTGCCAGCAGCTTATCTCAGGGGTTCTACAATGAGCAGTTCTTC. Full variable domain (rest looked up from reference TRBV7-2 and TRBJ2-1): GAGVSQSPSNKVTEKGKDVELRCDPISGHTALYWYRQSLGQGLEFLIYFQGNSAPDKSGLPSDRFSAERTGGSVSTLTIQRTQQEDSAVYLCASSLSQGFYNEQFFGPGTRLTVL.

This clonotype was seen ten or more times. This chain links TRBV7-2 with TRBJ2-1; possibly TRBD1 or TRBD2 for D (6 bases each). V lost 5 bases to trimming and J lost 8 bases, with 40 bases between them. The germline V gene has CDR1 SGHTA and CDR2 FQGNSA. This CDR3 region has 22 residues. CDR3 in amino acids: CASSLLGGSGPSIPHLLHEQFF. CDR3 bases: TGTGCCAGCAGCCTATTAGGGGGTAGCGGACCCTCCATACCTCATTTACTCCATGAGCAGTTCTTC. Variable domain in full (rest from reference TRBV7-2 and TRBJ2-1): GAGVSQSPSNKVTEKGKDVELRCDPISGHTALYWYRQSLGQGLEFLIYFQGNSAPDKSGLPSDRFSAERTGGSVSTLTIQRTQQEDSAVYLCASSLLGGSGPSIPHLLHEQFFGPGTRLTVL.

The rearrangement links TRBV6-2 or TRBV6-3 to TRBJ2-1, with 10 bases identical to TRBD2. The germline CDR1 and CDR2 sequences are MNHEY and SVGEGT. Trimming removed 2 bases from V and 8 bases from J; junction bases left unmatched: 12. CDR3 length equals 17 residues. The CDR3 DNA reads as TGTGCCAGCAGTTACGTCACGGGACTAGCGAATAGGGATGAGCAGTTCTTC. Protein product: CASSYVTGLANRDEQFF.

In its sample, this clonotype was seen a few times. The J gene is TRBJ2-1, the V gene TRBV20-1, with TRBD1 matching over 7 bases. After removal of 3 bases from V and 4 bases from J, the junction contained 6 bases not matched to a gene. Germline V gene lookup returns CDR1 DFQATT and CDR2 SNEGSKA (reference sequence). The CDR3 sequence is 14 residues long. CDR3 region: CSARGQNDYNEQFF. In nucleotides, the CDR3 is TGCAGTGCTAGGGGACAGAACGATTACAATGAGCAGTTCTTC.

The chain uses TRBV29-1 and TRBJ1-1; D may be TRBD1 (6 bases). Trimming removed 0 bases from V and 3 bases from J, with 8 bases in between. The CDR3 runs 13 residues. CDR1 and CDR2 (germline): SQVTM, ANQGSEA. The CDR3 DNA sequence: TGCAGCGTTGAAGATAACAGGGACACTGAAGCTTTCTTT. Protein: CSVEDNRDTEAFF.

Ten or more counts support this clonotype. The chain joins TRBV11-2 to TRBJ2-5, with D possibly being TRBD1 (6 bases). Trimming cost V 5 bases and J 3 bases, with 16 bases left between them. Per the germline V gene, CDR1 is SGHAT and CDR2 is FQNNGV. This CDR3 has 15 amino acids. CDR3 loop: CASSPGTIREETQYF. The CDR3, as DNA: TGTGCCAGCAGCCCGGGGACAATCCGAGAAGAGACCCAGTACTTC.

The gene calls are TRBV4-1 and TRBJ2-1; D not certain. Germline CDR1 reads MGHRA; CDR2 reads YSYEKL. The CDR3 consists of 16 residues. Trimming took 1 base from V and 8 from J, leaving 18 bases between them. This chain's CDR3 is CASSQGERLVSDEQFF. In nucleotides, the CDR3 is TGCGCCAGCAGCCAAGGGGAAAGACTTGTTTCGGATGAGCAGTTCTTC.

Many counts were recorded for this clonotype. CDR3 in DNA: TGTGCCAGCAGCTCTCTCCAGGGGGATGGCTACACCTTC. Protein: CASSSLQGDGYTF. This sequence joins TRBV7-2 and TRBJ1-2; 7 bases fit TRBD1. The length of the CDR3 is 13 residues. Germline-derived CDR1 and CDR2 are SGHTA and FQGNSA. J gave up 6 bases and V 4 bases, and 5 bases lay outside the gene matches.

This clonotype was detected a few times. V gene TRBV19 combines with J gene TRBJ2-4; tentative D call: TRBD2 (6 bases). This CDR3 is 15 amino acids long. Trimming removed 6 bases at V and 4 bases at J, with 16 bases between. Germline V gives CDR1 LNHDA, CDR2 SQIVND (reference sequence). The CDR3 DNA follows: TGTGCCAGTAGCCACCCGGGACTGGTAAAAAACATTCAGTACTTC. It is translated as CASSHPGLVKNIQYF. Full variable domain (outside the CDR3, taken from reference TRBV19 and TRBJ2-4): DGGITQSPKYLFRKEGQNVTLSCEQNLNHDAMYWYRQDPGQGLRLIYYSQIVNDFQKGDIAEGYSVSREKKESFPLTVTSAQKNPTAFYLCASSHPGLVKNIQYFGAGTRLSVL.

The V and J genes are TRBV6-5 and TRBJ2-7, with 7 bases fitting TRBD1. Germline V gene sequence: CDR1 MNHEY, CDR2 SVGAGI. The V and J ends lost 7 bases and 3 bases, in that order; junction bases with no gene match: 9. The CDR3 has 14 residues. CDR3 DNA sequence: TGTGCCAGCACCGACTCCGGGACAGTCTACGAGCAGTACGTC. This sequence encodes CASTDSGTVYEQYV.

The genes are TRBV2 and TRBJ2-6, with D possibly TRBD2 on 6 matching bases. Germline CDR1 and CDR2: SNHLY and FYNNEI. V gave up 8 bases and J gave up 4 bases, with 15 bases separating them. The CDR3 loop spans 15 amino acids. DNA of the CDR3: TGTGCCAGCTCCGGTGGCGGGGTAGGGGCCAACGTCCTGACTTTC. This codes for CASSGGGVGANVLTF.

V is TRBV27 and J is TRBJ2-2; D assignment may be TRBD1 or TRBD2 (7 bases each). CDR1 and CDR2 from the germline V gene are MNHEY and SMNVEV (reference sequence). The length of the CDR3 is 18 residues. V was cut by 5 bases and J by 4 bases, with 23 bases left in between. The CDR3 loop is CASSPGGGQLFSTGELFF. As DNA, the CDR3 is TGTGCCAGCAGTCCTGGGGGGGGACAGCTATTTTCCACCGGGGAGCTGTTTTTT.

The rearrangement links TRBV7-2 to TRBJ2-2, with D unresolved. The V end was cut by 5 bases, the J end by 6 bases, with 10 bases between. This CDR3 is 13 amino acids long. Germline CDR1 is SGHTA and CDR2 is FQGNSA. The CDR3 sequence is CASSTSGPGELFF. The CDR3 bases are TGTGCCAGCAGCACCTCGGGCCCCGGGGAGCTGTTTTTT.

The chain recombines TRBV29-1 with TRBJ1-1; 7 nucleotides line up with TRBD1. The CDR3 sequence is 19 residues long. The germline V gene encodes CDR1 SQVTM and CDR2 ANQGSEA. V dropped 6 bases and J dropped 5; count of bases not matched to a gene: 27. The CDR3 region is CSVAEVGWQGDGGRTEAFF. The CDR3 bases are TGCAGCGTAGCCGAAGTCGGATGGCAGGGGGATGGTGGTCGGACTGAAGCTTTCTTT.

The CDR3 is CASRTVSDTQYF. CDR3 DNA sequence: TGTGCCAGCAGGACAGTTTCAGATACGCAGTATTTT. The chain recombines TRBV7-8 with TRBJ2-3, with TRBD1 as a possible D gene (5 bases). The CDR3 has 12 amino acids. Germline V lookup: CDR1 SGHVS, CDR2 FQNEAQ. V was cut by 6 bases and J by 4 bases, with 8 bases left in between. The whole variable domain, remainder taken from reference TRBV7-8 and TRBJ2-3, is GAGVSQSPRYKVAKRGQDVALRCDPISGHVSLFWYQQALGQGPEFLTYFQNEAQLDKSGLPSDRFFAERPEGSVSTLKIQRTQQEDSAVYLCASRTVSDTQYFGPGTRLTVL.

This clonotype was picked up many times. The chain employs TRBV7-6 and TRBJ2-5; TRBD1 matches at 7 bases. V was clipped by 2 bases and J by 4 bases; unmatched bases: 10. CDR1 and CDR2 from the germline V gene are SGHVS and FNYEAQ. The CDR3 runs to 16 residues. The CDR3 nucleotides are TGTGCCAGCAGCTTAAGGCGCGACAGGGTGGCAGAGACCCAGTACTTC. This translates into CASSLRRDRVAETQYF.